These 22 T cell receptor beta chains came from one sample sequenced in a study of blood T cells in healthy people across ages. A sample-barcoded 5' primer and a J-beta primer mix were used in a second PCR of about 6 to 12 cycles. Each CDR3 protein gets one entry after TCRdb re-called the 5' RACE reads with MiXCR. The sample holds about 930,000 distinct CDR3 sequences; 25% to 30% are singletons and the top ten take roughly 10%. The same data also went into a second study, on T cells of mothers and their children.

The sequenced material came from blood. These receptors were obtained from a woman in her thirties or forties in good health.

The table lists this clonotype with many counts. The chain uses TRBV29-1 and TRBJ1-5; D is possibly TRBD1 (6 bases). The V end was cut by 4 bases, the J end by 6 bases, with 10 bases between. Germline lookup yields CDR1 SQVTM and CDR2 ANQGSEA. This CDR3 contains 12 residues. Here the CDR3 reads CSVGVGGQPQHF. The CDR3 region has the DNA TGCAGCGTTGGGGTAGGGGGTCAGCCCCAGCATTTT.

This clonotype has just a few counts. The V gene is TRBV20-1, the J gene TRBJ1-2; D gene uncertain. CDR3 length: 13 amino acids. Germline loops: CDR1 DFQATT, CDR2 SNEGSKA (reference sequence). Trimming took 3 bases from V and 4 from J, leaving 12 bases between them. Here the CDR3 reads CSARDYDAYGYTF. In DNA form, the CDR3 reads TGCAGTGCTAGGGATTATGACGCCTATGGCTACACCTTC.

This clonotype was counted many times. This sequence joins TRBV12-3 or TRBV12-4 and TRBJ2-7; 11 positions match TRBD2. CDR3 length equals 20 residues. Trimming cost V 6 bases and J 0 bases; bases outside gene matches: 19. In nucleotides, the CDR3 is TGTGCCAGCAGCAAAAAGCGGCCTAGCGGGGGGCAACGTAGCTCCTACGAGCAGTACTTC. Translated: CASSKKRPSGGQRSSYEQYF.

The rearrangement links TRBV5-1 to TRBJ2-3; 10 bases are a match to TRBD2. Losses at the gene ends were 0 bases for V and 8 bases for J; bases not matched to a gene: 9. The CDR3 spans 16 residues. CDR1 and CDR2 from the germline V gene are SGHRS and YFSETQ. CDR3 DNA sequence: TGCGCCAGCAGCTTGGCCCTAGCGGGGGCGGACGTTACGCAGTATTTT. This gives the protein CASSLALAGADVTQYF. The full variable domain, completed using reference TRBV5-1 and TRBJ2-3, is KAGVTQTPRYLIKTRGQQVTLSCSPISGHRSVSWYQQTPGQGLQFLFEYFSETQRNKGNFPGRFSGRQFSNSRSEMNVSTLELGDSALYLCASSLALAGADVTQYFGPGTRLTVL.

This clonotype was seen a handful of times. This rearrangement joins TRBV6-2 or TRBV6-3 to TRBJ2-1; TRBD2 aligns across 11 bases. Germline loops: CDR1 MNHEY, CDR2 SVGEGT. With V trimmed by 4 bases and J by 5 bases, 7 bases remained unmatched. The length of the CDR3 is 16 residues. The CDR3 bases are TGTGCCAGCAGTTCCTCTAGACTAGCGGGGAACAATGAGCAGTTCTTC. Its translation: CASSSSRLAGNNEQFF.

The chain joins TRBV12-3 or TRBV12-4 to TRBJ1-5; 8 nucleotides agree with TRBD1. This CDR3 has 13 residues. Losses at the gene ends were 7 bases for V and 5 bases for J; bases not matched to a gene: 4. The CDR3 DNA reads as TGTGCCAGCACCGGACAGGGCGATCAGCCCCAGCATTTT. Translation: CASTGQGDQPQHF.

The V call is TRBV5-1, the J call TRBJ2-3; D remains unclear. V was trimmed by 0 bases and J by 1 base, leaving 9 bases between them. The CDR3 is 15 amino acids. Germline CDR1 and CDR2: SGHRS and YFSETQ. This CDR3 is CASSLVVQRTDTQYF. The DNA of the CDR3 is TGCGCCAGCAGCTTGGTGGTACAGCGCACAGATACGCAGTATTTT.

This clonotype was recorded at least ten times. This CDR3 is CATSSGTASPLHF. DNA for the CDR3: TGTGCCACCAGCAGTGGGACAGCATCGCCCCTCCACTTT. This chain uses TRBV15 with TRBJ1-6; TRBD1 matches at 7 bases. V lost 3 bases and J lost 13; bases outside the gene matches: 6. Germline V lookup: CDR1 LNHNV, CDR2 YYDKDF (reference sequence). The CDR3 runs to 13 residues.

This sequence joins TRBV29-1 and TRBJ1-3; D not certain. The ends were cut back, 5 bases at V and 2 bases at J, with 7 bases in the middle. The CDR3 spans 12 residues. Germline assignment: CDR1 SQVTM and CDR2 ANQGSEA. CDR3 region: CSVSGTGNTIYF. The CDR3 nucleotides are TGCAGCGTTTCGGGTACTGGAAACACCATATATTTT.

The chain is built from TRBV6-2 or TRBV6-3 and TRBJ2-2, with D tentatively TRBD2 (5 bases). Germline V CDR1 and CDR2: MNHEY, SVGEGT. V was clipped by 10 bases and J by 1 base, with 16 bases between them. The CDR3 contains 15 residues. CDR3 residues: CAIREWRVNTGELFF. For the CDR3, the DNA is TGTGCCATCCGAGAGTGGCGGGTGAACACCGGGGAGCTGTTTTTT.

This chain joins TRBV9 and TRBJ1-1; D is uncertain. V lost 3 bases, J lost 3 bases, and 3 bases lay in between. Germline values: CDR1 SGDLS, CDR2 YYNGEE. The CDR3 covers 11 residues. The CDR3 DNA sequence: TGTGCCAGCAGCGGCGACACTGAAGCTTTCTTT. Translation gives CASSGDTEAFF.

Regarding this clonotype: A much larger clone lies a single base off, so this may be a read error. This likely comes from a read error, as the CDR3 has no conserved phenylalanine or tryptophan at its end. The rearrangement joins TRBV12-3 or TRBV12-4 to TRBJ2-3; TRBD1 agrees at 9 bases. The CDR3 has 17 residues. Here the CDR3 DNA reads TGTCTCCGGGACAGGGCGTTATTTATCCTTAGCACAGATACGCAGTATTCT. Its protein is CLRDRALFILSTDTQYS.

The table lists this clonotype with a few counts. J is TRBJ2-5 and V is TRBV20-1; TRBD2 agrees at 10 bases. There are 14 residues in the CDR3. V was clipped by 5 bases and J by 2 bases; unmatched bases: 5. From germline, CDR1 is DFQATT and CDR2 SNEGSKA (reference sequence). This CDR3 reads CSAGELAGQETQYF. The CDR3 bases are TGCAGTGCTGGGGAACTAGCGGGGCAAGAGACCCAGTACTTC.

The chain couples TRBV12-3 or TRBV12-4 to TRBJ2-3; D may be TRBD1 (6 bases). The V gene lost 5 bases and the J gene lost 14 bases, with 32 bases spanning the gap. The CDR3 totals 17 residues. CDR3 region: CASSLLPQGNVAGELYF. Here the CDR3 DNA reads TGTGCCAGCAGTCTCCTCCCACAGGGTAACGTCGCCGGGGAGCTGTATTTT.

The J gene is TRBJ2-1, the V gene TRBV20-1, with D possibly being TRBD1 or TRBD2 (7 bases each). Trimming cost V 0 bases and J 7 bases, with 16 bases left between them. There are 15 residues in the CDR3. The germline V gene encodes CDR1 DFQATT and CDR2 SNEGSKA (reference sequence). CDR3 bases: TGCAGTGCTAGAGATTCGTCAGGGGGGGAGAATGAGCAGTTCTTC. Encoded protein: CSARDSSGGENEQFF.

This clonotype was seen only a few times. This chain uses TRBV29-1 with TRBJ1-1, with no clear D. Germline assignment: CDR1 SQVTM and CDR2 ANQGSEA. CDR3 length: 14 residues. V was shortened by 3 bases and J by 0 bases, with 11 bases between the two germline ends. The CDR3 here is CSVDRAAMNTEAFF. The CDR3 nucleotides are TGCAGCGTTGATAGGGCAGCTATGAACACTGAAGCTTTCTTT.

Comment on this clonotype: Germline and junction disagree at one end, which may indicate a read error. The V and J genes are TRBV29-1 and TRBJ2-1; possibly TRBD2 for D (5 bases). The length of the CDR3 is 12 residues. The V gene's germline CDR1 is SQVTM and CDR2 ANQGSEA. The CDR3 spells CGVGGFGNEQFF. The CDR3 nucleotides are TGCGGCGTTGGCGGGTTTGGCAATGAGCAGTTCTTC.

The V gene is TRBV20-1, the J gene TRBJ1-1; tentatively, D is TRBD1 (5 bases). CDR3 length: 15 residues. Germline V gene sequence: CDR1 DFQATT, CDR2 SNEGSKA (reference sequence). The V gene lost 4 bases and the J gene lost 1 base, with 16 bases spanning the gap. The CDR3 DNA is TGCAGTGCTATAACAAGGGGATGGGGGAACACTGAAGCTTTCTTT. Its translation: CSAITRGWGNTEAFF.

The DNA for the CDR3 is TGCGCCAGCAGCGTAGGGGGCGCCGGAAACACCATATATTTT. Translation: CASSVGGAGNTIYF. The chain uses TRBV5-1 and TRBJ1-3; 7 bases agree with TRBD1. The CDR3 covers 14 residues. The J segment lost 4 bases and the V segment lost 4 bases, leaving 5 bases of the junction unmatched. CDR1 is SGHRS, CDR2 YFSETQ, per germline.

This clonotype came up a few times. This sequence joins TRBV28 and TRBJ1-1; D unclear. This CDR3 has 12 amino acids. Trimming took off 6 bases at V and 7 bases at J, with 12 bases between the two ends. CDR1 and CDR2 from the germline V gene are MDHEN and SYDVKM. CDR3 nucleotide sequence: TGTGCCAGCAGGATGGGATCCCATGAAGCTTTCTTT. Its protein product is CASRMGSHEAFF.

The chain links TRBV2 to TRBJ1-6; 7 nucleotides line up with TRBD1. The CDR3 is made up of 14 amino acids. Germline V CDR1 and CDR2: SNHLY, FYNNEI. The junction had 7 bases not matched to a gene; V was cut back by 1 base and J by 13 bases. CDR3 in amino acids: CASSEVPDRAPLHF. CDR3 nucleotides: TGTGCCAGCAGTGAAGTTCCCGACAGGGCCCCCCTCCACTTT.

CDR3 coding DNA: TGCGCCAGCAGTGGGGGTCGAGATTGGACCGGGGAGCTGTTTTTT. Translation gives CASSGGRDWTGELFF. The V and J genes are TRBV10-2 and TRBJ2-2, with D hard to call. This CDR3 contains 15 residues. Germline V gives CDR1 WSHSY, CDR2 SAAADI. Deletions cut 4 bases from V and 5 bases from J, with 14 bases between.